This T cell receptor beta chain was profiled in a study of cytomegalovirus exposure and HLA in healthy donors. Study background: T cells numbering approximately 170 million yielded fewer than 140 million unique TCR beta sequences in an earlier analysis. The study's findings and limits: Immune exposure data for these donors was limited to CMV serostatus. Under 20,000 TCR beta sequences were associated with HLA alleles at 0.05 false discovery rate in a later analysis.

It was with 60 Vbeta and 13 Jbeta primers that the PCR ran. Sequencing was performed with immunoSEQ multiplex PCR; in TCRdb, only in-frame clones are kept and a portion is missing. The table includes 95,000 to 150,000 clones, around 78% detected once. Notes on this clone: Its antigen is undetermined.

Sequences were obtained from PBMCs. The source is a man in his late teens or twenties in good health and CMV-seropositive.

CDR3 bases: TGTGCCAGCAGTCAGTATGAGCAGTTCTTC. This codes for CASSQYEQFF. The chain employs TRBV28 and TRBJ2-1; D remains ambiguous. Germline V gene data show CDR1 as MDHEN and CDR2 as SYDVKM. Trimming took 5 bases from V and 8 from J, leaving 4 bases between them. The CDR3 is made up of 10 amino acids.